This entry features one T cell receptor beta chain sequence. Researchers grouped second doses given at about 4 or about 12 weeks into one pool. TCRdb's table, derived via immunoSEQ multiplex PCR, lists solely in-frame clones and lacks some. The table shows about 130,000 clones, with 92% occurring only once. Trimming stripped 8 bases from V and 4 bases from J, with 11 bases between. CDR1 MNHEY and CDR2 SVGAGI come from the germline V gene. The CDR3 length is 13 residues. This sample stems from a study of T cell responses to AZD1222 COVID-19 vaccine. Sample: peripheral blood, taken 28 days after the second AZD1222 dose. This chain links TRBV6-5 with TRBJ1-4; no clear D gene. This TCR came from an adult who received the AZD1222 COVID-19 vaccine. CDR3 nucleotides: TGTGCCAGCCGGAAAGGGTTTAATGAAAAACTGTTTTTT. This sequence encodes CASRKGFNEKLFF.